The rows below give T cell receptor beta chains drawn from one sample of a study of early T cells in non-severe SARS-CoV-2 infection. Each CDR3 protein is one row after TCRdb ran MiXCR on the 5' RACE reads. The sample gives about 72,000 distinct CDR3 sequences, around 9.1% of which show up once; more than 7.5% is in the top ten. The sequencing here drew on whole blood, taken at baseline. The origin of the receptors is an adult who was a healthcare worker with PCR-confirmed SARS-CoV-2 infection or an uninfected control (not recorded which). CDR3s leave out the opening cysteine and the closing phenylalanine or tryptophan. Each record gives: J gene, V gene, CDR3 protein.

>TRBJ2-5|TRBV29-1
SVQNGGQGTQY
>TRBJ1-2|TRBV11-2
ASSQVRYGYT
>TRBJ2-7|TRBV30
AWRLRGRGNEQY
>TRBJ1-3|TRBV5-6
ASSFGTIGNTIY
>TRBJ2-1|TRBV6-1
ASNDGRAPRHNEQF
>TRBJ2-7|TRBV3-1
ASSQDRQGGEQY
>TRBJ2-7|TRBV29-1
SVEDGGTGDEQY
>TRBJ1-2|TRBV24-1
ATSGPVVNYGYT
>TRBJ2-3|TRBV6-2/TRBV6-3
ASSYPLTDTQY
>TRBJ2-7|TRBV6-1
ASSEWDSSYEQY
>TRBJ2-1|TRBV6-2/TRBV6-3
ASSYPHWNNNEQF
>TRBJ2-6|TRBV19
ASVQGAGANVLT
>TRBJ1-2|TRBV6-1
ASSEAWAGGGYGYT
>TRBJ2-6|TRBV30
AWSIGANVLT
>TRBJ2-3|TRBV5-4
ASSLGGPTDTQY
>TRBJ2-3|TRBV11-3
ASSLPSWDTQY
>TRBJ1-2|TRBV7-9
ASSLSVKGRHNYGYT
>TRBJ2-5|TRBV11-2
ASRHNNQETQY
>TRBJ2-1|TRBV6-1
ASSPLDWGYEQF
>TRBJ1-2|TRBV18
ASSPESDYRYT
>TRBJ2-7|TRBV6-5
ASSYSFDRGSYEQY
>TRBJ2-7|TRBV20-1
SASRRGRDSGYEQY
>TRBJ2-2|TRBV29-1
SVGNTGELF
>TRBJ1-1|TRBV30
AWSVGTGAAEAF
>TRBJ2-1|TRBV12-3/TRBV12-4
ASSLEQGGNEQF
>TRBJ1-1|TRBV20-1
SAIVSGGRTEAF
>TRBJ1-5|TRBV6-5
ASSFHRGSGQPQH
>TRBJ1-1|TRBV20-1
SASAGANTEAF
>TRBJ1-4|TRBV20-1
SAPTPDRGNEKLF
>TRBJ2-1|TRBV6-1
ASSSSVDPRNEQF
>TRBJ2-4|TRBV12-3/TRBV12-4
ASNKGRGDALAKNIQY